Listed below are T cell receptor beta chains from one sample, sequenced in a study of cytomegalovirus exposure and HLA in healthy donors. TCRdb's table, derived via immunoSEQ multiplex PCR, lists solely in-frame clones and lacks some. The sample holds under 250,000 clones, less than 85% seen once. Sequencing used PBMCs. The receptors were sampled from a woman under 30 in good health and CMV-seronegative. The CDR3 runs from the conserved cysteine through the conserved F or W. A D gene is named only where the DNA matches it firmly.

J gene,V gene,D gene,CDR3 DNA,CDR3 protein
TRBJ2-5,TRBV4-1,TRBD2,TGCGCCAGCAGCCAAGAATTATTAAGCGGGGTCATTAGGGAGACCCAGTACTTC,CASSQELLSGVIRETQYF
TRBJ2-6,TRBV5-1,NA,TGCGCCAGCAGCCCAACTAGGGGAGGCAGGCTCGCAGGGGCCAACGTCCTGACTTTC,CASSPTRGGRLAGANVLTF
TRBJ1-1,TRBV27,NA,TGTGCCAGCAGTCCACAGGGACCTAGCACTGAAGCTTTCTTT,CASSPQGPSTEAFF
TRBJ2-1,TRBV19,TRBD1,TGTGCCAGTGCCCGGGACAGGGGCTACAATGAGCAGTTCTTC,CASARDRGYNEQFF
TRBJ1-6,TRBV23-1,NA,TGCGCCCGCCAGGCCCGTTCACCCCTCCACTTT,CARQARSPLHF
TRBJ1-2,TRBV6-1,NA,TGTGCCAGCAATACAGTGGGGGGAGATTATGGCTACACCTTC,CASNTVGGDYGYTF
TRBJ2-7,TRBV18,TRBD2,TGTGCCAGCTCACCGACTAGCGGGAACTACGAGCAGTACTTC,CASSPTSGNYEQYF
TRBJ2-7,TRBV10-1,NA,TGCGCCAGCAGTGTGGGACTTTTATACGAGCAGTACTTC,CASSVGLLYEQYF
TRBJ1-1,TRBV12-5,NA,TGTGCTAGTGGTTTGGCTCCTCCGGGACTGATGGTGGGCACTGAAGCTTTCTTT,CASGLAPPGLMVGTEAFF
TRBJ2-7,TRBV27,TRBD1,TGTGCCAGCAGCATCCAGACAGGGGGCGAGCAGTACTTC,CASSIQTGGEQYF
TRBJ2-7,TRBV9,TRBD1,TGTGCCAGCAGCGCCACCGGGACAGCCACCTCCTACGAGCAGTACTTC,CASSATGTATSYEQYF